Presented here are 22 T cell receptor beta chains from one specimen sequenced in a study of Ad26.COV2.S vaccination and SARS-CoV-2 variants. Specified treatment: some 19 received Ad26.COV2.S at low or high dose, single or two shots; about 5 received placebo; per-sample allocation not given. Samples came from day 63 after the first vaccine or placebo injection. Produced via immunoSEQ multiplex PCR; TCRdb's table is partial and in-frame only. The sample yields over 200,000 clones, roughly 90% seen once. This sample comprised peripheral blood, obtained in a trial of Ad26.COV2.S vaccine versus placebo. These receptors were taken from a person between 18 and 59 years old who received the Ad26.COV2.S COVID-19 vaccine or a placebo.

The rearrangement uses TRBV5-6 and TRBJ2-7; either TRBD1 or TRBD2 may fit D (5 bases each). This CDR3 spans 15 amino acids. Germline CDR1 and CDR2: SGHDT and YYEEEE. V shed 0 bases and J shed 6 bases, with 16 bases lying between them. For the CDR3, the DNA is TGTGCCAGCAGCTTGGGGATAGGGGAGCTATCCGAGCAGTACTTC. Translation gives CASSLGIGELSEQYF.

This clone has just one count. This chain uses TRBV19 with TRBJ1-4; D is unclear. The CDR3 extends over 15 amino acids. The ends were cut back, 4 bases at V and 3 bases at J, with 12 bases in the middle. The germline CDR1 and CDR2 sequences are LNHDA and SQIVND (reference sequence). This CDR3 reads CASSTGGKANEKLFF. DNA of the CDR3: TGTGCCAGTAGTACGGGCGGAAAAGCTAATGAAAAACTGTTTTTT.

V gene TRBV6-1 combines with J gene TRBJ2-2; D possibly corresponds to TRBD2 (6 bases). The CDR3 has 15 residues. Germline values: CDR1 MNHNS, CDR2 SASEGT. V gave up 6 bases and J gave up 5 bases, with 16 bases separating them. DNA for the CDR3: TGTGCCAGCAGACAAATTCGCGGGGCTACCGGGGAGCTGTTTTTT. This gives the protein CASRQIRGATGELFF.

The V gene is TRBV7-8, the J gene TRBJ2-1; TRBD2 agrees at 11 bases. Germline V CDR1 and CDR2: SGHVS, FQNEAQ. V was clipped by 2 bases and J by 6 bases; unmatched bases: 3. The CDR3 spans 15 residues. The CDR3 protein is CASSLRLAGGNEQFF. The CDR3 nucleotides read TGTGCCAGCAGCTTACGTCTAGCGGGGGGCAATGAGCAGTTCTTC.

CDR3 region: CASRRRQRLGGDTYEQYF. The DNA of the CDR3 is TGCGCCAGCAGACGCCGCCAGCGCCTTGGCGGGGATACCTACGAGCAGTACTTC. The chain carries TRBV5-1 and TRBJ2-7; D is possibly TRBD2 (6 bases). This CDR3 spans 18 amino acids. The V gene lost 5 bases and the J gene lost 2 bases, with 26 bases spanning the gap. Germline loops: CDR1 SGHRS, CDR2 YFSETQ. Filled out from reference TRBV5-1 and TRBJ2-7, the complete variable domain reads KAGVTQTPRYLIKTRGQQVTLSCSPISGHRSVSWYQQTPGQGLQFLFEYFSETQRNKGNFPGRFSGRQFSNSRSEMNVSTLELGDSALYLCASRRRQRLGGDTYEQYFGPGTRLTVT.

V and J are TRBV3-1 (or the pseudogene TRBV3-2) and TRBJ2-7, with TRBD1 as a possible D gene (5 bases). V dropped 4 bases and J dropped 3 bases, with 19 bases sitting between them. CDR1 and CDR2 from the germline V gene are LGHDT and YNNKEL (reference sequence). The CDR3 extends over 16 amino acids. The CDR3 nucleotides read TGTGCCAGCAGCCTTGCGGAAGGGGCCCAGGACTACGAGCAGTACTTC. This codes for CASSLAEGAQDYEQYF.

This sequence joins TRBV2 and TRBJ2-5, with D possibly being TRBD2 (5 bases). Germline V gene lookup returns CDR1 SNHLY and CDR2 FYNNEI. This CDR3 is 11 amino acids long. The germline V and J ends were trimmed by 3 bases and 9 bases, with 8 bases remaining between them. CDR3 residues: CASSELEAQYF. As DNA, the CDR3 is TGTGCCAGCAGTGAGCTGGAGGCCCAGTACTTC.

This sequence joins TRBV28 and TRBJ2-2; D not resolved. The CDR3 is made up of 16 amino acids. Germline V gene data show CDR1 as MDHEN and CDR2 as SYDVKM. V gave up 4 bases and J gave up 0 bases, with 12 bases separating them. CDR3 DNA sequence: TGTGCCAGCAGTTCCTTAAGGACCGCGAACACCGGGGAGCTGTTTTTT. Amino acid sequence: CASSSLRTANTGELFF.

This rearrangement joins TRBV7-9 to TRBJ1-6, with a possible D match to TRBD1 (5 bases). This CDR3 contains 14 residues. Per the germline V gene, CDR1 is SEHNR and CDR2 is FQNEAQ (reference sequence). Deletions cut 3 bases from V and 9 bases from J, with 12 bases between. CDR3 protein: CASSFQGLGSPLHF. Here the CDR3 DNA reads TGTGCCAGCAGCTTTCAGGGTTTGGGTTCACCCCTCCACTTT.

J is TRBJ1-1 and V is TRBV5-5; 7 bases line up with TRBD1. The CDR3 sequence is 15 residues long. Per the germline V gene, CDR1 is SGHKS and CDR2 is YYEKEE (reference sequence). V lost 0 bases to trimming and J lost 3 bases; unmatched junction nucleotides: 5. Here the CDR3 reads CASSLGYRGDTEAFF. CDR3 sequence (DNA): TGTGCCAGCAGCTTGGGTTACAGGGGCGACACTGAAGCTTTCTTT.

The CDR3 region has the DNA TGTGCCAGCAGTGCACCGGGGGGCTACGAGCAGTACTTC. It is translated as CASSAPGGYEQYF. V usage is TRBV3-1 (or the pseudogene TRBV3-2) and J usage is TRBJ2-7, with 7 positions matching TRBD2. Per germline, CDR1 LGHDT and CDR2 YNNKEL (reference sequence). The CDR3 loop spans 13 amino acids. Unmatched junction bases numbered 5, after V lost 6 bases and J lost 3 bases.

This clone was found a few times. V is TRBV7-6 and J is TRBJ1-1; a possible D gene is TRBD1 (5 bases). The V gene's germline CDR1 is SGHVS and CDR2 FNYEAQ. Trimming stripped 5 bases from V and 7 bases from J, with 17 bases between. This CDR3 has 14 residues. The DNA of the CDR3 is TGTGCCAGCAGCAAAAACACGGGCGGGGGTGAAGCTTTCTTT. Residues: CASSKNTGGGEAFF.

V is TRBV24-1 and J is TRBJ2-1; D is undetermined. The CDR3 consists of 14 residues. The germline V gene has CDR1 KGHDR and CDR2 SFDVKD. V was shortened by 3 bases and J by 7 bases, with 12 bases between the two germline ends. The DNA of the CDR3 is TGTGCCACCAGTGATGGTCTTCCCGGGAATGAGCAGTTCTTC. Translated: CATSDGLPGNEQFF.

V and J are TRBV10-3 and TRBJ2-3, with D perhaps assigned TRBD1 or TRBD2 (5 bases each). V dropped 0 bases and J dropped 4 bases, with 14 bases sitting between them. This CDR3 contains 16 residues. The germline gives CDR1 ENHRY, CDR2 SYGVKD. CDR3 protein: CAISESGTPGADTQYF. The DNA for the CDR3 is TGTGCCATCAGTGAGTCGGGGACCCCCGGCGCAGATACGCAGTATTTT.

The V and J genes are TRBV4-3 and TRBJ2-7, with D perhaps matching TRBD2 (5 bases). Between the trimmed V and J ends, which lost 0 bases and 5 bases, there was a span of 14 bases. The CDR3 covers 15 residues. From germline, CDR1 is LGHNA and CDR2 YSLEER. The CDR3 spells CASSQEEVLFDEQYF. Written as DNA, the CDR3 is TGCGCCAGCAGCCAAGAGGAGGTATTATTTGACGAGCAGTACTTC.

The table lists this clone with a few counts. The genes are TRBV9 and TRBJ1-2, with D possibly matching TRBD1 (5 bases). The CDR3 is 14 amino acids. V lost 4 bases and J 5 bases, leaving 15 bases between the germline ends. Germline V lookup: CDR1 SGDLS, CDR2 YYNGEE. The CDR3: CASSPLREPYGYTF. CDR3 DNA sequence: TGTGCCAGCAGCCCCCTCAGGGAGCCTTATGGCTACACCTTC.

This clone was recorded a few times. The chain couples TRBV29-1 to TRBJ2-7, with D unresolved. V was clipped by 7 bases and J by 6 bases, with 13 bases between them. CDR3 size: 11 residues. Germline lookup yields CDR1 SQVTM and CDR2 ANQGSEA. The CDR3 here is CSGRIGGEQYF. CDR3 coding DNA: TGCAGCGGGAGAATTGGCGGCGAGCAGTACTTC.

This chain links TRBV7-8 with TRBJ2-1; no reliable D call. From germline, CDR1 is SGHVS and CDR2 FQNEAQ. This CDR3 has 14 residues. Deletions cut 1 base from V and 7 bases from J, with 11 bases between. The CDR3 bases are TGTGCCAGCAGCTTAGAGGCTTTAGGGAATGAGCAGTTCTTC. Protein: CASSLEALGNEQFF.

The J gene is TRBJ1-1, the V gene TRBV6-2 or TRBV6-3, with 7 bases lining up with TRBD1. The CDR3 contains 14 residues. The J segment lost 3 bases and the V segment lost 3 bases, leaving 4 bases of the junction unmatched. The V gene's germline CDR1 is MNHEY and CDR2 SVGEGT. The CDR3 DNA is TGTGCCAGCAGTTATTATCAGGGGGACACTGAAGCTTTCTTT. Translated, it gives CASSYYQGDTEAFF.

This sequence joins TRBV7-9 and TRBJ1-2; 8 nucleotides align to TRBD1. The CDR3 contains 14 residues. The ends lost 0 bases at V and 8 bases at J; junction bases unmatched: 5. The germline CDR1 and CDR2 sequences are SEHNR and FQNEAQ (reference sequence). The CDR3 region has the DNA TGTGCCAGCAGCTTAGCCGGGACAGGTCGAGGCTACACCTTC. Protein: CASSLAGTGRGYTF.

This chain uses TRBV29-1 with TRBJ2-2; D gene ambiguous. This CDR3 has 16 residues. V lost 0 bases to trimming and J lost 0 bases, with 11 bases between them. CDR1 and CDR2 from the germline V gene are SQVTM and ANQGSEA. CDR3 DNA sequence: TGCAGCGTTGAAGAGAAAGGGAAGGCGAACACCGGGGAGCTGTTTTTT. As protein: CSVEEKGKANTGELFF.

In its sample, this clone was seen a few times. V usage is TRBV7-9 and J usage is TRBJ2-2; D is uncertain. V shed 5 bases and J shed 4 bases, with 5 bases lying between them. The CDR3 has 12 residues. Germline V gene sequence: CDR1 SEHNR, CDR2 FQNEAQ (reference sequence). In DNA form, the CDR3 reads TGTGCCAGCAGCGACGGCACCGGGGAGCTGTTTTTT. It encodes CASSDGTGELFF. The full variable domain, its missing parts supplied by reference TRBV7-9 and TRBJ2-2, is DTGVSQNPRHKITKRGQNVTFRCDPISEHNRLYWYRQTLGQGPEFLTYFQNEAQLEKSRLLSDRFSAERPKGSFSTLEIQRTEQGDSAMYLCASSDGTGELFFGEGSRLTVL.